The sequence of this T cell receptor beta chain was determined in a study of blood T cell repertoires in COVID-19. How the authors handled the data: Reference gene primer amplification gave estimated nucleated cell counts. The data were produced by immunoSEQ multiplex PCR, yet TCRdb's version contains in-frame clones alone and is incomplete. Clone size and V and J calls were adopted from that table, with D and trimming inferred from the DNA. The table has fewer than 250,000 clones, about four fifths seen once. Trimming stripped 4 bases from V and 6 bases from J, with 15 bases between. The CDR3 spans 14 residues. CDR1 and CDR2 (germline): KGHDR, SFDVKD.

Material for sequencing was peripheral blood. The receptor's source is a middle-aged woman with active or convalescent COVID-19. V usage is TRBV24-1 and J usage is TRBJ2-7; possibly TRBD1 for D (7 bases). The CDR3 spells CATSERQGAGEQYF. The CDR3 region has the DNA TGTGCCACCAGTGAGAGACAGGGAGCGGGCGAGCAGTACTTC.